The entry that follows covers one T cell receptor (beta chain) sequence. What it recognizes is unknown. Germline-derived CDR1 and CDR2 are SGHNT and YYREEE (reference sequence). Trimming removed 4 bases at V and 2 bases at J, with 8 bases between. The CDR3 extends over 13 amino acids. The single heparinised draw taken from each donor contained around 120 mL of blood on average. Each sorted fraction was over 95% pure. This sample was taken from a study of beta chain features in type 1 diabetes. Study-wide results and limits: Type 1 diabetes patients showed fewer insertions and more deletions at VDJ junctions. Moderate yet significant TCRB CDR3 shortening was seen in Type 1 diabetes patients in all four CD4+ subsets.

Sequenced material consisted of expressed TCRB transcripts (all of the isolated RNA was reverse transcribed). Here immunoSEQ multiplex PCR was the method, and the copy in TCRdb shows in-frame clones only, minus some. The sample includes about 410,000 clones, 11% to 15% of them seen just once. The chain combines TRBV5-4 with TRBJ2-3; D uncertain. Sequencing input: naive CD4+ T cells from blood. This TCR was sampled from a man between 25 and 39 years old in good health. The CDR3 region is CASSGEPTDTQYF. CDR3 DNA sequence: TGTGCCAGCAGCGGGGAACCCACAGATACGCAGTATTTT.